One TCR beta chain is described in this entry. Germline V gene data show CDR1 as SGHRS and CDR2 as YFSETQ. CDR3 length equals 15 residues. J lost 0 bases, V lost 3 bases, and 3 bases had no gene match. This specimen comes from a study of radiotherapy plus CTLA-4 blockade in lung cancer. Assay: immunoSEQ multiplex PCR; the TCRdb copy retains only in-frame clones and omits some. The table records about 120,000 clones, over 80% of them present only once. The rearrangement links TRBV5-1 to TRBJ1-3; 7 nucleotides match TRBD1. The origin of this receptor is a human donor with non-small cell lung cancer that progressed on radiotherapy plus ipilimumab. The specimen was peripheral blood, collected from a patient treated with radiotherapy plus ipilimumab. The CDR3 spells CASSWTGFSGNTIYF. The CDR3 DNA sequence: TGCGCCAGCAGCTGGACAGGATTCTCTGGAAACACCATATATTTT.